Described below is a single TCR beta chain sequence and its context. Its antigen target is currently unknown. No clone much larger than this one lies a single base away; base qualities are absent. The CDR3 regions of human TCRbeta chains were analyzed by immunosequencing. The authors' pipeline ran thus. TCRs in the repertoires were matched against a reference library of SARS-CoV-2-specific TCRs that had been generated with the MIRA antigen-specificity platform. Breadth meant the fraction of unique TCRs that were SARS-CoV-2-associated, whereas depth meant the fraction of total T cells that were SARS-CoV-2-associated. Using the MIRA data, every spike-specific TCR was mapped to the spike region that the TCR reacted to and assigned to either a CD4 or a CD8 class. Log10-transformed breadth and depth values were compared by one-way ANOVA with Sidak's multiple comparisons tests. TCRdb obtained this table from immuneACCESS and retained in-frame rearrangements with V and J assigned. These tables miss some clones; where compared with another copy, unresolved V genes account for less than half of the shortfall, and the remainder is unexplained. Clone size and the V and J calls come from that table; the DNA yielded D and trimming. For this sample the table gives some 170,000 clones, of which just under 95% were detected only once. Around 0.96% of the sample belongs to the ten largest clones.

Germline trimming amounts to 10 bases on V and 2 bases on J, with 12 as the count of junction bases outside the gene matches. The germline V gene (reference sequence) sets CDR1 to LGHDT and CDR2 to YNNKEL. Inclusive of the bounding cysteine and phenylalanine, the CDR3 is 15 residues long. The DNA shown is the 45-base CDR3, in frame from base 1. In light of the paper, this sample's time point label describes: baseline before first vaccination. Samples from vaccinated people were obtained from the UK trials COV001 and COV002, which included a single-blind randomized controlled phase 2/3 trial of AZD1222 (ChAdOx1 nCoV-19) in healthy adults. For TCRbeta chain sequencing, PBMC samples were collected from trial participants at day 0 and at day 28 after the second dose. This entry comes from a study of T cell responses to AZD1222 COVID-19 vaccine (dated by TCRdb to the early 2020s). With respect to the entire study: AZD1222 recipients whose second dose came at about 4 weeks and those whose second dose came at about 12 weeks were combined into one group, since spike-specific TCR depth and breadth did not differ between the two schedules. TCR sequencing was performed for about 250 trial participants, of whom around 200 were given two doses of AZD1222 and around 25 were given two doses of MenACWY control vaccine. Trial participants were enrolled into age subgroups of 18-55, 56-69 and 70-plus years, which contained 148, 28 and 57 TCR-sequenced participants, respectively.

The paper's findings and limits, for the study overall: Conclusions about previously exposed vaccinees are limited, since just a handful of AZD1222 recipients were seropositive for SARS-CoV-2 at baseline. Epitopes outside the regions mutated in the B.1.351 and B.1.1.7 variants were reportedly recognized by nearly half of the unique spike-specific TCRs. In the small 56-69-year group, the increase in depth fell short of significance, most likely because of low power. The whole spike protein was spanned by vaccine-associated CD4 TCRs, and dominant responses were seen in regions 160-218 and 743-854. Most participants were white British and females outnumbered males, and the authors suggested that clonal diversity may have been underestimated. A significant rise in spike-specific TCR breadth and depth was observed after two AZD1222 doses relative to day 0 and relative to MenACWY recipients. Because no samples from the day 14 peak response were available, repertoires could be characterized only after the peak T cell response.

The sequence links TRBV3-1 (or the pseudogene TRBV3-2) to TRBJ2-3; the junction holds 7 bases that match TRBD2. The sequence came from an adult in good health. This specimen was peripheral blood, taken on day 0 of AZD1222 vaccination. CDR3 reads: CATRAAGDLTDTQYF. The DNA is TGTGCCACCCGCGCGGCGGGGGACCTCACAGATACGCAGTATTTT.